Sequencing of this TCR beta chain was carried out in a study of T cell responses to AZD1222 COVID-19 vaccine. Study-level information: Both about-4-week and about-12-week second-dose recipients were combined. Broader study findings: Females made up more of the donors, who were largely white British, and clonal diversity may have come out too low. Samples come after the peak T cell response, not at day 14. Following two doses of AZD1222, Spike-specific TCR breadth and depth rose.

Details on this clone: The target antigen is unknown.

Deletions cut 1 base from V and 5 bases from J, with 11 bases between. This CDR3 region has 15 residues. Germline CDR1 is LNHNV and CDR2 is YYDKDF (reference sequence). Sequenced by immunoSEQ multiplex PCR; TCRdb stores in-frame clones only, minus some. The table has about 100,000 clones, approximately 87% seen once; the top ten hold approximately 3%. The TCR originated in an adult in good health. Sample: peripheral blood, taken on day 0 of AZD1222 vaccination. The chain links TRBV15 to TRBJ1-4; D unresolved. CDR3 coding DNA: TGTGCCACCAGCAGAGCTGTATCGGGGAATGAAAAACTGTTTTTT. Protein sequence: CATSRAVSGNEKLFF.